The rows below give T cell receptor beta chains drawn from one sample of a study of blood T cells in healthy people across ages. Via MiXCR, TCRdb re-called the 5' RACE reads, giving one row per CDR3 protein. The sample includes about 1.7 million distinct CDR3 sequences, 28% of them seen just once. The sequenced sample was blood. These TCRs come from a woman younger than 45 in good health. Both conserved end residues are part of each CDR3. The order of the fields is CDR3 DNA, CDR3 protein, D gene, clone size, J gene, V gene. The D gene is left open where the match is weak. Expanded clones get a size class; other rows say once, few or many, or leave the size out.

cdr3_nt: TGTGCCAGCAGCTTAGGGACCAAAGGTGAAGCTTTCTTT; cdr3_aa: CASSLGTKGEAFF; d_call: .; clone_size: few; j_call: TRBJ1-1; v_call: TRBV7-2
cdr3_nt: TGTGCCACCAGCCGACGACAGGGAGAGGGCGCAGATACGCAGTATTTT; cdr3_aa: CATSRRQGEGADTQYF; d_call: TRBD1; clone_size: few; j_call: TRBJ2-3; v_call: TRBV15
cdr3_nt: TGCAGTGCGAGTAGAGGCCCTGCGAACACTGAAGCTTTCTTT; cdr3_aa: CSASRGPANTEAFF; d_call: .; clone_size: .; j_call: TRBJ1-1; v_call: TRBV20-1
cdr3_nt: TGCGCCAGCAGCCAAGACGAGCAGGACAGGGGAAACGAGCAGTACTTC; cdr3_aa: CASSQDEQDRGNEQYF; d_call: TRBD1; clone_size: many; j_call: TRBJ2-7; v_call: TRBV4-3
cdr3_nt: TGTGCCAGCAGTTCCACACATACAGGGTGGACAGATACGCAGTATTTT; cdr3_aa: CASSSTHTGWTDTQYF; d_call: .; clone_size: .; j_call: TRBJ2-3; v_call: TRBV27
cdr3_nt: TGTGCCAGCAGCACCGAACGGTGGGGATTCCTTAACTATGGCTACACCTTC; cdr3_aa: CASSTERWGFLNYGYTF; d_call: .; clone_size: .; j_call: TRBJ1-2; v_call: TRBV28
cdr3_nt: TGTGCCAGCAGTATGCAGGGTAGCAATTCACCCCTCCACTTT; cdr3_aa: CASSMQGSNSPLHF; d_call: .; clone_size: .; j_call: TRBJ1-6; v_call: TRBV12-3/TRBV12-4
cdr3_nt: TGTGCCAGCAACCTCGGGCCCCAAGGCCCGTATGGCTACACCTTC; cdr3_aa: CASNLGPQGPYGYTF; d_call: .; clone_size: few; j_call: TRBJ1-2; v_call: TRBV12-3/TRBV12-4
cdr3_nt: TGTGCCAGCAGCTTAGTTGGGCCGGTGGGTTTCAGTGAAGCTTTCTTT; cdr3_aa: CASSLVGPVGFSEAFF; d_call: .; clone_size: .; j_call: TRBJ1-1; v_call: TRBV7-9
cdr3_nt: TGCAGCGTTGAAGAGGAGGGGGCCTACGAGCAGTACTTC; cdr3_aa: CSVEEEGAYEQYF; d_call: .; clone_size: .; j_call: TRBJ2-7; v_call: TRBV29-1
cdr3_nt: TGCGCCAGCAGCTTCGGGGACATCAATGAGCAGTTCTTC; cdr3_aa: CASSFGDINEQFF; d_call: .; clone_size: .; j_call: TRBJ2-1; v_call: TRBV5-1
cdr3_nt: TGTGCCAGCAGTTACCGGCCCGATAATCAGCCCCAGCATTTT; cdr3_aa: CASSYRPDNQPQHF; d_call: .; clone_size: .; j_call: TRBJ1-5; v_call: TRBV6-6
cdr3_nt: TGTGCCAGCCGGTGGGGGGGCGACACAGGTACGCAGTATTTT; cdr3_aa: CASRWGGDTGTQYF; d_call: .; clone_size: .; j_call: TRBJ2-3; v_call: TRBV2
cdr3_nt: TGTGCCAGCAGCAATAACTCTGGGGCCAACGTCCTGACTTTC; cdr3_aa: CASSNNSGANVLTF; d_call: .; clone_size: .; j_call: TRBJ2-6; v_call: TRBV7-9
cdr3_nt: TGTGCCAGCAGCCTGCTGGGACAGGGTTGGAATGAGCAGTTCTTC; cdr3_aa: CASSLLGQGWNEQFF; d_call: TRBD1; clone_size: .; j_call: TRBJ2-1; v_call: TRBV3-1
cdr3_nt: TGCGCCAGCAGTCACCCGGGACTAGCGCCCAATGAGCAGTTCTTC; cdr3_aa: CASSHPGLAPNEQFF; d_call: TRBD2; clone_size: many; j_call: TRBJ2-1; v_call: TRBV5-1
cdr3_nt: TGTGACAGCAGCTCAGAGGGGGGCAATCAGCCCCAGCATTTT; cdr3_aa: CDSSSEGGNQPQHF; d_call: .; clone_size: .; j_call: TRBJ1-5; v_call: TRBV7-2
cdr3_nt: TGTGCCATCAGTGAGGGAGGGACTAGCGGCTACAATGAGCAGTTCTTC; cdr3_aa: CAISEGGTSGYNEQFF; d_call: TRBD2; clone_size: many; j_call: TRBJ2-1; v_call: TRBV10-3
cdr3_nt: TGTGCCAGCAGTGTTTTGGGTTCACCCCTCCACTTT; cdr3_aa: CASSVLGSPLHF; d_call: .; clone_size: .; j_call: TRBJ1-6; v_call: TRBV2
cdr3_nt: TGCAGTGCCACACAGGGGGACTACGAGCAGTACTTC; cdr3_aa: CSATQGDYEQYF; d_call: TRBD1; clone_size: few; j_call: TRBJ2-7; v_call: TRBV20-1
cdr3_nt: TGCAGTGCTGTGCGGGGGGCCCGTAGCACAGATACGCAGTATTTT; cdr3_aa: CSAVRGARSTDTQYF; d_call: TRBD2; clone_size: few; j_call: TRBJ2-3; v_call: TRBV20-1
cdr3_nt: TGTGCCAGCAGTTACATAGGGGCGAATTCACCCCTCCACTTT; cdr3_aa: CASSYIGANSPLHF; d_call: .; clone_size: .; j_call: TRBJ1-6; v_call: TRBV6-6
cdr3_nt: TGCAGCGTATTACCTGATCCGGGACTAGCGGGAGTCGGGTCCTACAATGAGCAGTTCTTC; cdr3_aa: CSVLPDPGLAGVGSYNEQFF; d_call: TRBD2; clone_size: few; j_call: TRBJ2-1; v_call: TRBV29-1
cdr3_nt: TGTGCCAGCAGCCAAGACCCGGCCGTGGTGCGATCGTACAATGAGCAGTTCTTC; cdr3_aa: CASSQDPAVVRSYNEQFF; d_call: .; clone_size: .; j_call: TRBJ2-1; v_call: TRBV3-1
cdr3_nt: TGTGTTCCGGGGGGCGGTGACGAGCAGTACTTC; cdr3_aa: CVPGGGDEQYF; d_call: .; clone_size: many; j_call: TRBJ2-7; v_call: TRBV7-2
cdr3_nt: TGCGCCAGCAGCATGGGACAGGGGGGGAACGAGCAGTACTTC; cdr3_aa: CASSMGQGGNEQYF; d_call: TRBD1; clone_size: .; j_call: TRBJ2-7; v_call: TRBV5-1
cdr3_nt: TGCAGCGTCTTGGACAGAAACACTGAAGCTTTCTTT; cdr3_aa: CSVLDRNTEAFF; d_call: .; clone_size: many; j_call: TRBJ1-1; v_call: TRBV29-1
cdr3_nt: TGTGCCAGCAGCTTATTCTTAGGGGGGGGCACAGATACGCAGTATTTT; cdr3_aa: CASSLFLGGGTDTQYF; d_call: .; clone_size: many; j_call: TRBJ2-3; v_call: TRBV7-2
cdr3_nt: TGTGCCAGCAGCTTAGCGGTTAGCGAGAGCTCCTACGAGCAGTACTTC; cdr3_aa: CASSLAVSESSYEQYF; d_call: .; clone_size: .; j_call: TRBJ2-7; v_call: TRBV7-9
cdr3_nt: TGTGCCAGCTCACCCCAGGGGGTACCCGAGCAGTACTTC; cdr3_aa: CASSPQGVPEQYF; d_call: TRBD1; clone_size: .; j_call: TRBJ2-7; v_call: TRBV18
cdr3_nt: TGTGCCAGCAGCCGTGGGGGGGCCCGAGGGGAGACCCAGTACTTC; cdr3_aa: CASSRGGARGETQYF; d_call: .; clone_size: few; j_call: TRBJ2-5; v_call: TRBV7-2